The 14 T cell receptor beta chains given below trace back to one sample, sequenced in a study of T cells after posttransplantation cyclophosphamide. Treatment was busulfan-fludarabine conditioning, a marrow graft, and cyclophosphamide on days +3 and +4. The table came from immunoSEQ multiplex PCR; TCRdb's copy has only in-frame clones and leaves some out. The sample holds about 40,000 clones, less than 95% seen once. Sequencing was performed on PBMCs, taken 62 days after allogeneic stem cell transplant with posttransplant cyclophosphamide. These receptors all come from a male patient aged 55 to 69 who received an allogeneic stem cell transplant from a related donor and was CMV-positive. Some T cells here may be from the graft donor.

This clone has only one observation. This chain links TRBV19 with TRBJ1-1; 9 bases fit TRBD1. Trimming removed 6 bases from V and 3 bases from J; junction bases left unmatched: 5. This CDR3 has 14 residues. Germline CDR1 reads LNHDA; CDR2 reads SQIVND (reference sequence). The CDR3 spells CASSRTGDYTEAFF. CDR3 in DNA: TGTGCCAGTAGCCGGACAGGGGATTACACTGAAGCTTTCTTT.

V gene TRBV9 combines with J gene TRBJ1-1, with no clear D. Trimming stripped 0 bases from V and 0 bases from J, with 21 bases between. This CDR3 contains 19 residues. Germline V lookup: CDR1 SGDLS, CDR2 YYNGEE. In DNA form, the CDR3 reads TGTGCCAGCAGCGTAGTTGTCAGTAGCGACACCTTCATGAACACTGAAGCTTTCTTT. Its protein product is CASSVVVSSDTFMNTEAFF.

The rearrangement links TRBV18 to TRBJ2-5, with D maybe TRBD1 (5 bases). Germline V gives CDR1 KGHSH, CDR2 LQKENI. The CDR3 length is 16 residues. The ends were cut back, 5 bases at V and 3 bases at J, with 19 bases in the middle. The CDR3 DNA is TGTGCCAGCTCATCTCAGGGCTATATGGTCAAAGAGACCCAGTACTTC. It codes for CASSSQGYMVKETQYF.

The table lists this clone with a few counts. The genes are TRBV5-4 and TRBJ2-1; 7 bases align to TRBD2. This CDR3 spans 14 amino acids. CDR1 and CDR2 from the germline V gene are SGHNT and YYREEE (reference sequence). V lost 0 bases, J lost 9 bases, and 6 bases stayed unmatched. The CDR3 region is CASSLESGVTEQFF. The CDR3 DNA follows: TGTGCCAGCAGCTTGGAAAGCGGGGTAACTGAGCAGTTCTTC. The complete variable domain, with remaining parts taken from reference TRBV5-4 and TRBJ2-1, reads ETGVTQSPTHLIKTRGQQVTLRCSSQSGHNTVSWYQQALGQGPQFIFQYYREEENGRGNFPPRFSGLQFPNYSSELNVNALELDDSALYLCASSLESGVTEQFFGPGTRLTVL.

For this clone: Other DNA sequences of this sample code for an identical CDR3. This chain links TRBV19 with TRBJ1-6; TRBD1 aligns across 10 bases. Germline V CDR1 and CDR2: LNHDA, SQIVND (reference sequence). The CDR3 runs to 14 residues. V trimming: 3 bases; J trimming: 10 bases; junction bases outside the gene matches: 3. The CDR3 sequence is CASSIWDRGSPLHF. CDR3 bases: TGTGCCAGTAGTATCTGGGACAGGGGCTCACCCCTCCACTTT.

The J gene is TRBJ2-6, the V gene TRBV9; TRBD1 aligns across 9 bases. The CDR3 sequence is 18 residues long. Germline trimming cut 3 bases from V and 1 base from J; bases unmatched to any gene: 8. CDR1 and CDR2 (germline): SGDLS, YYNGEE. The CDR3: CASSANPGTGSGANVLTF. For the CDR3, the DNA is TGTGCCAGCAGCGCCAATCCCGGGACAGGGTCTGGGGCCAACGTCCTGACTTTC.

The chain recombines TRBV2 with TRBJ2-2, with 10 bases identical to TRBD1. The CDR3 length is 14 residues. V shed 6 bases and J 8 bases; nucleotides not matched to a gene: 6. In germline, CDR1 is SNHLY, CDR2 FYNNEI. CDR3 loop: CASRTGTGVGELFF. The CDR3 DNA follows: TGTGCCAGCAGGACCGGGACAGGGGTAGGGGAGCTGTTTTTT.

The chain has TRBV28 and TRBJ1-3; D perhaps matches TRBD1 (6 bases). With 1 base removed from V and 4 bases from J, the gap between germline ends came to 14 bases. The CDR3 covers 16 residues. Germline loops: CDR1 MDHEN, CDR2 SYDVKM. The CDR3 nucleotides are TGTGCCAGCAGTTTATTTCAACAGGGAGCCGGAAACACCATATATTTT. This sequence encodes CASSLFQQGAGNTIYF.

CDR3: CASSLEQGTFEAEQYV. The CDR3 region has the DNA TGTGCCAGCAGCTTAGAACAGGGAACGTTTGAGGCCGAGCAGTACGTC. J is TRBJ2-7 and V is TRBV5-6; perhaps TRBD1 as D (6 bases). The CDR3 runs 16 residues. Germline V gene sequence: CDR1 SGHDT, CDR2 YYEEEE. V was cut by 2 bases and J by 6 bases, with 21 bases left in between.

V gene TRBV6-5 combines with J gene TRBJ1-1, with D perhaps matching TRBD1 (6 bases). The CDR3 consists of 13 residues. Germline CDR1 and CDR2: MNHEY and SVGAGI. With 7 bases removed from V and 1 base from J, the gap between germline ends came to 10 bases. CDR3 sequence: CASTWTANTEAFF. CDR3 sequence (DNA): TGTGCCAGCACCTGGACAGCGAACACTGAAGCTTTCTTT.

The chain uses TRBV5-5 and TRBJ2-7, with D perhaps TRBD2 (5 bases). This CDR3 comprises 16 residues. Germline CDR1 is SGHKS and CDR2 is YYEKEE (reference sequence). V lost 2 bases to trimming and J lost 7 bases, with 22 bases between them. CDR3 bases: TGTGCCAGCAGCTTCCTGTTAACGAGCCCCTCGGGGGAGCAGTACTTC. This codes for CASSFLLTSPSGEQYF.

The chain combines TRBV2 with TRBJ2-3; TRBD1 agrees at 7 bases. The germline V gene encodes CDR1 SNHLY and CDR2 FYNNEI. J was trimmed by 4 bases and V by 7 bases; bases with no gene match: 8. This CDR3 is 14 amino acids long. The CDR3 nucleotides read TGTGCCAGCAATCCCCAGGGGGTCCCAGATACGCAGTATTTT. As protein: CASNPQGVPDTQYF.

The chain uses TRBV5-1 and TRBJ1-4, with D possibly matching TRBD1 (5 bases). V was cut by 4 bases and J by 5 bases, with 15 bases left in between. Germline V lookup: CDR1 SGHRS, CDR2 YFSETQ. This CDR3 contains 15 residues. Written as DNA, the CDR3 is TGCGCCAGCAGCCGGAGGGGAAGTTCGAATGAAAAACTGTTTTTT. It specifies CASSRRGSSNEKLFF.

The chain combines TRBV6-6 with TRBJ1-4; D may be TRBD1 (5 bases). The V end was cut by 6 bases, the J end by 8 bases, with 16 bases between. There are 14 residues in the CDR3. Per germline, CDR1 MNHNY and CDR2 SVGAGI (reference sequence). This CDR3 is CASRLGGSGEKLFF. The CDR3 DNA reads TGTGCCAGCAGGCTGGGGGGATCAGGGGAAAAACTGTTTTTT.